The clone carrying this T cell receptor beta chain has a handful of counts. Its antigen is still unknown. The sample belongs to a study of CD8 T cells in ankylosing spondylitis. Whole-study findings and limits: It appeared that ankylosing spondylitis blood was characterized by a TCR beta motif of roughly 8 highly homologous variants. Peripheral blood samples showed relatively rare disease-linked clones, and these clones were CD8+. Some motif variants were previously reported in reactive arthritis synovial fluid and blood.

Construction of TCR beta libraries was performed using quantitative 5'-RACE with molecular barcodes. Using its own MiXCR run on the 5' RACE reads, TCRdb lists one record per CDR3 protein. The table includes around 430,000 distinct CDR3 sequences, about 15% detected once. The CDR3 is 16 residues long. The germline CDR1 and CDR2 sequences are ENHRY and SYGVKD. Trimming cost V 7 bases and J 0 bases, with 15 bases left between them. This TCR was sampled from a male donor with ankylosing spondylitis. The sample comprised blood, either unsorted or a sorted T cell fraction (not recorded which). The chain employs TRBV10-3 and TRBJ2-2; tentatively, D is TRBD1 or TRBD2 (6 bases each). CDR3 in amino acids: CAIKSSGAPNTGELFF. The CDR3 DNA is TGTGCCATCAAGTCATCGGGGGCCCCGAACACCGGGGAGCTGTTTTTT.